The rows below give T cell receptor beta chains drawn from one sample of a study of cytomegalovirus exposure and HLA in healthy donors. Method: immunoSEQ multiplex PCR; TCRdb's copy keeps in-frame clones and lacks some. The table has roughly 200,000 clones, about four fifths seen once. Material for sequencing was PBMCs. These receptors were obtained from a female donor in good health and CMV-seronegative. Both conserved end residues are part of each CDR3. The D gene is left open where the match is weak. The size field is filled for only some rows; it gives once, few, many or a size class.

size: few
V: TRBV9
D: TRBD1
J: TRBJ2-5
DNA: TGTGCCAGCAGCGTATCACAGGGGAAAGAGACCCAGTACTTC
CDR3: CASSVSQGKETQYF

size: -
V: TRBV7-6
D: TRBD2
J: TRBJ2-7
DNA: TGTGCCAGCAGCTTAGAACTAGCGGGAGGCACGACCCTGTTCATGCAGTACTTC
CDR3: CASSLELAGGTTLFMQYF

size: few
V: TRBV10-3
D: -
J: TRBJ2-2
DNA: TGTGCCATTCCGGCGAATGGGGCAGGGAACACCGGGGAGCTGTTTTTT
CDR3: CAIPANGAGNTGELFF

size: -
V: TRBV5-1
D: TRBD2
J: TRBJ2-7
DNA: TGCGCCAGCAGCTTGGCCTTGCGGGAGGGCCCCTACGAGCAGTACTTC
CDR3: CASSLALREGPYEQYF

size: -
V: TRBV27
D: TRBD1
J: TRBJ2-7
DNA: TGTGCCAGCATCGGGACAGCTCCCTACGAGCAGTACTTC
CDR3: CASIGTAPYEQYF

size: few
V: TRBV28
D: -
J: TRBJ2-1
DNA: TGTGCCAGCAGACCCTCCATGGCAGAATCGAATGAGCAGTTCTTC
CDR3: CASRPSMAESNEQFF

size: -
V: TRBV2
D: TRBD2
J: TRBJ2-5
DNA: TGTGCCAGCAGCGCTGGGACTAGCGGGGCGTCCCCAACCCAGTACTTC
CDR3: CASSAGTSGASPTQYF

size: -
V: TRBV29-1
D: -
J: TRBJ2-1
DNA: TGCAGCGTTGAAGCAAGGGGAACCTACAATGAGCAGTTCTTC
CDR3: CSVEARGTYNEQFF

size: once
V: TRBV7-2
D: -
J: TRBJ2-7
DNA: TGTGCCAGCAGCTTACAGGACAGTCTAACCTACGAGCAGTACTTC
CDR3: CASSLQDSLTYEQYF

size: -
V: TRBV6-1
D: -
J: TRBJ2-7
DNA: TGTGCCAGCAGTGAGTTGCGGGGCCCGTCCTACGAGCAGTACTTC
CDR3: CASSELRGPSYEQYF

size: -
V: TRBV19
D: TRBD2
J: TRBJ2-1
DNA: TGTGCCAGTAGTCCGCGGGACTACTCCTACAATGAGCAGTTCTTC
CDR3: CASSPRDYSYNEQFF

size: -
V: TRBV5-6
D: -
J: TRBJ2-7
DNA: TGTGCCAGCAGCTTTGGGCAGGGATCCTACGAGCAGTACTTC
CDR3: CASSFGQGSYEQYF

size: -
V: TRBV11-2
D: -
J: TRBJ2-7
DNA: TGTGCCAGCAGGTTTAGCGGTGGGGTTTCCTACGAGCAGTACTTC
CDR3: CASRFSGGVSYEQYF

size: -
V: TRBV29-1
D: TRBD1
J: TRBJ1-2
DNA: TGCAGCGTTGAAGCTGCGGACAGGGAAAGTTATGGCTACACCTTC
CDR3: CSVEAADRESYGYTF

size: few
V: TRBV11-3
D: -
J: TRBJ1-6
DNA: TGTGCCAGCAGCCGATCCCAGGGCCTAATCCACTTT
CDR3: CASSRSQGLIHF

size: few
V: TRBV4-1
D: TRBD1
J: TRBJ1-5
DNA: TGCGCCAGCAGCCAAGACAGGGGGAATCAGCCCCAGCATTTT
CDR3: CASSQDRGNQPQHF

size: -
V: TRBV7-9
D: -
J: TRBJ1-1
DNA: TGTTCCAGCAGCACCACAGGGACGGGAACTGAAACTTTCTTT
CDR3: CSSSTTGTGTETFF

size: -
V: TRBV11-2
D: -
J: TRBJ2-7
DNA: TGTGCCAGCAGCTTAGTAGTCAGGGTCTACGAGCAGTACTTC
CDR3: CASSLVVRVYEQYF